This T cell receptor beta chain is drawn from a study of T cell repertoires in cytomegalovirus infection. Each CDR3 protein is one row after TCRdb ran MiXCR on the reads. This sample has just under 500,000 distinct CDR3 sequences, with roughly a third found just once. The CDR3 covers 15 residues. CDR1 DFQATT and CDR2 SNEGSKA come from the germline V gene (reference sequence). V trimming: 0 bases; J trimming: 5 bases; junction bases outside the gene matches: 3. In the case of this clonotype: What it binds is not known.

The material sequenced was cultured PBMCs, taken from culture after CMV antigen stimulation. The TCR comes from a human donor in good health (CMV status not recorded). Some clones in this sample may be carry-over from other donors' samples. The chain carries TRBV20-1 and TRBJ2-1, with 11 bases matching TRBD2. CDR3 nucleotides: TGCAGTGCTAGAGATTGGGGACTAGCGGACAATGAGCAGTTCTTC. This codes for CSARDWGLADNEQFF.